Reported below is one TCR beta chain. Other nucleotide sequences from this sample produce the same CDR3. This record belongs to a study of blood T cell repertoires in COVID-19. As for the study in general: Samples came from the United States, Italy and Spain, spanning acute and convalescent COVID-19. T cells, B-cell-depleted T cells, or PBMCs provided the cDNA or gDNA that served as material.

In the authors' workflow: From reference gene primer amplification, estimates of nucleated cell counts were derived. Repertoires were generated with immunoSEQ multiplex PCR, while TCRdb's copy carries only in-frame clones and drops some. D and trimming were read from the DNA, whereas the V and J calls and clone size are those reported in that table. The table shows about 170,000 clones, with about four fifths occurring only once. This clonotype was sampled from a woman in her 70s who had recovered from COVID-19. The sequenced sample was peripheral blood.

In DNA form, the CDR3 reads TGCGCCAGCAGCTTGGCCCCGGGACTTTCCTACGAGCAGTACTTC. It specifies CASSLAPGLSYEQYF. The V and J genes are TRBV5-1 and TRBJ2-7, with D possibly TRBD2 on 6 matching bases. Trimming took 0 bases from V and 1 from J, leaving 11 bases between them. Germline V gives CDR1 SGHRS, CDR2 YFSETQ. This CDR3 is 15 amino acids long.